This passage covers 8 T cell receptor beta chains from one sample sequenced in a study of shared clonotypes between healthy human individuals. Produced via immunoSEQ multiplex PCR; TCRdb's table is partial and in-frame only. The sample contains around 990,000 clones, 60% to 85% of which appear only once. Sequenced: memory CD4+ T cells from PBMCs. Sample subset: CD45RA-negative fraction. Source of these receptors: a man between 18 and 29 years old in good health. Some clones in this sample may be carry-over from other donors' samples.

This clone is a singleton in its sample. The V and J genes are TRBV5-4 and TRBJ2-5, with D unclear. Germline-derived CDR1 and CDR2 are SGHNT and YYREEE (reference sequence). The CDR3 runs 12 residues. V was shortened by 9 bases and J by 5 bases, with 14 bases between the two germline ends. In nucleotides, the CDR3 is TGTGCCATCCGTTTTATGGGGGAGACCCAGTACTTC. It yields the protein CAIRFMGETQYF.

V and J are TRBV19 and TRBJ1-2, with 7 bases aligning to TRBD1. Per germline, CDR1 LNHDA and CDR2 SQIVND (reference sequence). Trimming cost V 7 bases and J 7 bases; bases outside gene matches: 6. CDR3 length: 12 residues. CDR3: CASTIRGTGYTF. The CDR3 bases are TGTGCCAGTACCATCAGGGGGACTGGCTACACCTTC.

There are many counts of this clone. At the DNA level, this CDR3 is encoded by other sequences in the same sample as well. The chain carries TRBV19 and TRBJ2-1; D might be TRBD2 (5 bases). The CDR3 covers 13 residues. V shed 1 base and J shed 7 bases, with 8 bases lying between them. Germline assignment: CDR1 LNHDA and CDR2 SQIVND (reference sequence). CDR3 nucleotide sequence: TGTGCCAGTAGTATAGCCCGGGATAATGAGCAGTTCTTC. This codes for CASSIARDNEQFF. The full variable domain, in which reference TRBV19 and TRBJ2-1 provide the parts outside the CDR3, is DGGITQSPKYLFRKEGQNVTLSCEQNLNHDAMYWYRQDPGQGLRLIYYSQIVNDFQKGDIAEGYSVSREKKESFPLTVTSAQKNPTAFYLCASSIARDNEQFFGPGTRLTVL.

The rearrangement uses TRBV7-8 and TRBJ2-5; 7 bases are a match to TRBD2. This CDR3 is built from 14 residues. The J segment lost 4 bases and the V segment lost 6 bases, leaving 8 bases of the junction unmatched. Germline CDR1 SGHVS, CDR2 FQNEAQ. This CDR3 is CASRGRDLAETQYF. CDR3 nucleotide sequence: TGTGCCAGCAGGGGGAGGGACCTGGCAGAGACCCAGTACTTC. Full variable domain (outside the CDR3, taken from reference TRBV7-8 and TRBJ2-5): GAGVSQSPRYKVAKRGQDVALRCDPISGHVSLFWYQQALGQGPEFLTYFQNEAQLDKSGLPSDRFFAERPEGSVSTLKIQRTQQEDSAVYLCASRGRDLAETQYFGPGTRLLVL.

The genes are TRBV6-1 and TRBJ2-3; no firm D call. Deletions cut 2 bases from V and 3 bases from J, with 6 bases between. CDR3 size: 13 residues. Looked up from germline, CDR1 is MNHNS and CDR2 is SASEGT. This chain's CDR3 is CASSESWTDTQYF. DNA for the CDR3: TGTGCCAGCAGTGAAAGCTGGACAGATACGCAGTATTTT.

This rearrangement joins TRBV9 to TRBJ2-6; a weak D match, TRBD1 (5 bases). V lost 4 bases and J 0 bases, leaving 8 bases between the germline ends. The CDR3 totals 15 residues. Germline V CDR1 and CDR2: SGDLS, YYNGEE. This CDR3 is CASSPGSSGANVLTF. The CDR3 DNA reads TGTGCCAGCAGCCCAGGGTCCTCTGGGGCCAACGTCCTGACTTTC.

The rearrangement links TRBV9 to TRBJ2-5; 10 nucleotides agree with TRBD2. This CDR3 comprises 14 residues. V gave up 6 bases and J gave up 7 bases; unmatched junction bases: 9. Germline CDR1 is SGDLS and CDR2 is YYNGEE. CDR3 coding DNA: TGTGCCAGCAAGGAGGAGCGGGAGGGCGGGACCCAGTACTTC. Residues: CASKEEREGGTQYF.

This rearrangement joins TRBV15 to TRBJ1-2; D is perhaps TRBD1 (6 bases). V lost 5 bases, J lost 9 bases, and 19 bases lay in between. CDR1 and CDR2 (germline): LNHNV, YYDKDF (reference sequence). The length of the CDR3 is 14 residues. The CDR3 reads CATSGGSTGISYTF. DNA of the CDR3: TGTGCCACCAGCGGAGGTTCGACAGGAATTAGCTACACCTTC.